This T cell receptor beta chain came from a study of T cell repertoires in cytomegalovirus infection. Study-level information: Public TCR beta signatures provided an indication of both CMV infection and a matching HLA type. Study-level findings and limits: Totalled public TCR beta family frequency picked out people who carried CMV plus the relevant HLA. The ex vivo response was dominated by HLA-C-restricted CMV-specific TCR beta clonotypes.

CDR1 and CDR2 (germline): LGHDT, YNNKEL (reference sequence). Between the trimmed V and J ends, which lost 6 bases and 4 bases, there was a span of 12 bases. The CDR3 runs to 13 residues. MiXCR, applied by TCRdb to the reads, yields one record per CDR3 protein. The data hold hundreds of thousands of distinct CDR3 sequences, with roughly 35% observed a single time. About this clonotype itself: The antigen is unknown.

V is TRBV3-1 and J is TRBJ1-2; TRBD1 might be the D (6 bases). The sequence was collected from a human donor in good health (CMV status not recorded). Some clones in this sample may be carry-over from other donors' samples. The material sequenced was PBMCs. The CDR3 spells CASRQGPGYGYTF. The CDR3 nucleotides read TGTGCCAGCAGACAGGGCCCGGGCTATGGCTACACCTTC.